This T cell receptor (beta chain) was found in a study of shared T cell receptors in the human thymus. The germline gives CDR1 SGHTA, CDR2 FQGNSA. This CDR3 is built from 15 residues. The V end lost 1 base, the J end lost 11 bases, and 20 bases lay between the germline ends. Profiling relied on immunoSEQ multiplex PCR, and the TCRdb table lists in-frame clones only, not all of them. Among 650,000 to 950,000 clones listed, 80% to 90% were seen once. This sample also belongs to another study, concerning human thymus T cells. As that report states: The thymus was resected at corrective cardiac surgery. Thymic and blood repertoires appeared to display a bias in their usage of V and J genes.

The rearrangement joins TRBV7-2 to TRBJ1-2; D not resolved. Sequenced input: thymocytes. This sequence was found in a girl in the first two years of life with a congenital heart defect. In DNA, the CDR3 is TGTGCCAGCAGCTTAGATGAGTACGGGGAGCTAGGGTACACCTTC. This translates into CASSLDEYGELGYTF.